This T cell receptor (beta chain) was identified during a study of T-cell memory formation after mild COVID-19. CDR1 and CDR2 from the germline V gene are DFQATT and SNEGSKA (reference sequence). V shed 5 bases and J shed 5 bases, with 9 bases lying between them. There are 11 residues in the CDR3. This clonotype was seen a few times. Its target is not known. Constant-segment primers were used for 5'RACE, and the resulting TCR alpha and TCR beta cDNA libraries carried sample barcodes and UMIs. TCRdb re-called the 5' RACE reads through MiXCR, storing one row per CDR3 protein. The sample holds approximately 570,000 distinct CDR3 sequences, about a sixth seen once. Study observations and caveats: Memory sampled before infection contained some responding clones, suggesting cross-reactive memory joined.

The rearrangement joins TRBV20-1 to TRBJ2-5; the D is unclear. The sequence was obtained from an adult woman who had mild COVID-19 (a few samples of this study predate the infection). Cell type and time point are not known. The specimen was PBMCs or a T cell subset sorted from them (not recorded which). The CDR3 bases are TGCAGTGCTCCGGACGGGGAGACCCAGTACTTC. Encoded protein: CSAPDGETQYF.